This TCR beta chain was observed in a study of cytomegalovirus exposure and HLA in healthy donors. CDR1 is SGDLS and CDR2 is YYNGEE in the germline V gene. The CDR3 has 14 residues. V dropped 5 bases and J dropped 2 bases, with 11 bases sitting between them. The PCR ran on 60 Vbeta and 13 Jbeta primers. Profiling relied on immunoSEQ multiplex PCR, and the TCRdb table lists in-frame clones only, not all of them. The top ten hold roughly 15% of the sample, which has about 100,000 clones, approximately 72% seen once. The sequenced sample was PBMCs. The origin of this receptor is a male donor in good health and CMV-seropositive. The rearrangement uses TRBV9 and TRBJ1-3, with D hard to call. The CDR3 DNA follows: TGTGCCAGCAGGGCGGATTCGGCTGGAAACACCATATATTTT. Translated: CASRADSAGNTIYF.